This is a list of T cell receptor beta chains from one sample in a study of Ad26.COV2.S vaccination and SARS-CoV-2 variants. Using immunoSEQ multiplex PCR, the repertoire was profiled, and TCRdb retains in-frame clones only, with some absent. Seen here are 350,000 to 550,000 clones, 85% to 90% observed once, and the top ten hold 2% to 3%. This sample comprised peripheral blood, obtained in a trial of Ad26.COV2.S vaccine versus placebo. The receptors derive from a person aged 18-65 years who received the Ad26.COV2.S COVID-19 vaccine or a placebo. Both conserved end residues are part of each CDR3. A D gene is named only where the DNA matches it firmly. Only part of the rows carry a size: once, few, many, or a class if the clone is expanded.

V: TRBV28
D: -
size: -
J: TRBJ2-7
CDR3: CASSERTGAYEQYF
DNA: TGTGCCAGCAGTGAGAGGACTGGTGCCTACGAGCAGTACTTC

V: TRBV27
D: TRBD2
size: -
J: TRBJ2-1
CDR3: CASEYVAGSNEQFF
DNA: TGTGCCAGCGAGTATGTAGCGGGGTCGAATGAGCAGTTCTTC

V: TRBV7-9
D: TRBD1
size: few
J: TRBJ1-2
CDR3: CASSLRDRDNYGYTF
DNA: TGTGCCAGCAGCTTAAGGGACAGGGATAACTATGGCTACACCTTC

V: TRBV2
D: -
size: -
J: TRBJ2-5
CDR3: CGTQGPGETQYF
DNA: TGTGGCACCCAAGGGCCGGGGGAGACCCAGTACTTC

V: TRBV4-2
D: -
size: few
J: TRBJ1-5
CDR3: CASSQTPGQPQHF
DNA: TGTGCCAGCAGCCAAACCCCCGGGCAGCCCCAGCATTTT

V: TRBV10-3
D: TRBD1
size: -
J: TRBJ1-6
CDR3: CATTVLGTGGSPLHF
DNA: TGTGCCACCACAGTTTTGGGGACAGGGGGTTCACCCCTCCACTTT

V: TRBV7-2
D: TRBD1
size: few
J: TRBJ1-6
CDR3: CASSLLRTGLSSYNSPLHF
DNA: TGTGCCAGCAGCTTACTCCGGACAGGGCTTAGCTCCTATAATTCACCCCTCCACTTT

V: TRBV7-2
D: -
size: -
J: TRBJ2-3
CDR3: CASSLGLVTDTQYF
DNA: TGTGCCAGCAGCTTAGGGCTAGTTACAGATACGCAGTATTTT

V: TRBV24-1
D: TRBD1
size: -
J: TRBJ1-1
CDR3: CATSGRQGGEGEAFF
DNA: TGTGCCACCAGTGGCCGACAGGGCGGAGAGGGTGAAGCTTTCTTT

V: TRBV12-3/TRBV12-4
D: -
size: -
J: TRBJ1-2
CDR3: CASSLGQVYGYTF
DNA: TGTGCCAGCAGTTTAGGGCAAGTCTATGGCTACACCTTC

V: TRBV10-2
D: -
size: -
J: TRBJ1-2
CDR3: CASSDRIWDYGYTF
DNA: TGCGCCAGCAGCGACAGGATTTGGGACTATGGCTACACCTTC

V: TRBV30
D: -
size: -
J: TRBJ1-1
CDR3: CAWSRGTEAFF
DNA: TGTGCCTGGAGCCGCGGCACTGAAGCTTTCTTT

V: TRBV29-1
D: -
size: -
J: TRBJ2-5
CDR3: CSVTPTGEETQYF
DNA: TGCAGCGTGACCCCAACGGGAGAAGAGACCCAGTACTTC